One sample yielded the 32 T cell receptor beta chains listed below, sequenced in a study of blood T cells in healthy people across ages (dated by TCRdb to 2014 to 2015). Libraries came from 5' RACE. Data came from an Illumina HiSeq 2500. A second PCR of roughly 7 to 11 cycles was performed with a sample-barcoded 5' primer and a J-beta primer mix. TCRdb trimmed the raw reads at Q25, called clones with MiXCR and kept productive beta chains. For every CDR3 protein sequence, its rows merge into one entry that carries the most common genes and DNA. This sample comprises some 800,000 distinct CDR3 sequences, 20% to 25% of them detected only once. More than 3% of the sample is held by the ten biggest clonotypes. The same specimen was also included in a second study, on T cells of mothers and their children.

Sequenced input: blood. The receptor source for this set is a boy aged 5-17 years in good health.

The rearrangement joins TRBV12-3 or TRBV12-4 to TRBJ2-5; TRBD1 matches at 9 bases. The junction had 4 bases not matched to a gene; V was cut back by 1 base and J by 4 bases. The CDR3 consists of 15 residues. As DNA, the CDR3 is TGTGCCAGCAGTTTAGGGGGACAGGGTAGAGAGACCCAGTACTTC. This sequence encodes CASSLGGQGRETQYF.

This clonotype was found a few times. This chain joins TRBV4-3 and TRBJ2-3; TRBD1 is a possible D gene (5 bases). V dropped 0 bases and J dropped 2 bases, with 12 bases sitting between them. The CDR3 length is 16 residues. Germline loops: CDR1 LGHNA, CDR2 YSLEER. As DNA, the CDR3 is TGCGCCAGCAGCCAAGACTGGGGCGGTCCCACAGATACGCAGTATTTT. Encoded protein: CASSQDWGGPTDTQYF.

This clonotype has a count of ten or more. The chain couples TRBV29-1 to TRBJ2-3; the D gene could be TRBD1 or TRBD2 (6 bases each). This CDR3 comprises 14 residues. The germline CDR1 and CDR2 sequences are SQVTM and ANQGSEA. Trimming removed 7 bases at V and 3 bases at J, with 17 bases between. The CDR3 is CSAEGDSETDTQYF. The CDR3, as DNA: TGCAGCGCTGAGGGGGACTCAGAGACAGATACGCAGTATTTT.

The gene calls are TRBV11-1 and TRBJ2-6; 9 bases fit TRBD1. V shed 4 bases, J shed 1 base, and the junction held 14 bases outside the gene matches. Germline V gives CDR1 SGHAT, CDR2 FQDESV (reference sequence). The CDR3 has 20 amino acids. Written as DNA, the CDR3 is TGTGCCAGCAGCTCCCAACCGGGACAGGGCATAACGTCTGGGGCCAACGTCCTGACTTTC. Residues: CASSSQPGQGITSGANVLTF.

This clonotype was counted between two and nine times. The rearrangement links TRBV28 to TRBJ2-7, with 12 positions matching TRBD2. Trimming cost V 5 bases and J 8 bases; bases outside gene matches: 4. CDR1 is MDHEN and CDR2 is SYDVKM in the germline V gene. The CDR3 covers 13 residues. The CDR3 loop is CASSRTSGVKQYF. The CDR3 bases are TGTGCCAGCAGTCGGACTAGCGGGGTTAAGCAGTACTTC.

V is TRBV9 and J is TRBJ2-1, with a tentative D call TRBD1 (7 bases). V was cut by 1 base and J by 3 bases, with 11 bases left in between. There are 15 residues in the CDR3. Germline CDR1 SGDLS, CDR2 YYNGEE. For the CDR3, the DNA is TGTGCCAGCAGCGTATCAGGGGGACTCTACAATGAGCAGTTCTTC. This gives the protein CASSVSGGLYNEQFF.

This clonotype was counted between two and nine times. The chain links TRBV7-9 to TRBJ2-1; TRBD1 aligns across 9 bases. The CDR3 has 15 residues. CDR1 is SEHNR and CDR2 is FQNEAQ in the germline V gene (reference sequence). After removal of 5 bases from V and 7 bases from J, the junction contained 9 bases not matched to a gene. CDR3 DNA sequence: TGTGCCAGCAGCCCCGGACAGGGGTTAATGAATGAGCAGTTCTTC. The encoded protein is CASSPGQGLMNEQFF.

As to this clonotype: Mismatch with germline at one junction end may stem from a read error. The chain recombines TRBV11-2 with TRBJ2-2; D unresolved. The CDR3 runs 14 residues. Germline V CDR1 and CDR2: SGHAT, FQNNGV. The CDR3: CANSLTSGTGELFF. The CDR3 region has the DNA TGTGCCAACAGCTTAACCTCTGGGACCGGGGAGCTGTTTTTT.

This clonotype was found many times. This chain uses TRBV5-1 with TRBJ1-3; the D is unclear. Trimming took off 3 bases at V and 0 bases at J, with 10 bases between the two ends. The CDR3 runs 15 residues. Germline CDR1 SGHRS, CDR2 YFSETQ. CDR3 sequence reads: CASSSHPGSGNTIYF. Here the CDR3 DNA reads TGCGCCAGCAGCTCCCACCCAGGCTCTGGAAACACCATATATTTT. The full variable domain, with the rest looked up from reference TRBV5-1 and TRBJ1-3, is KAGVTQTPRYLIKTRGQQVTLSCSPISGHRSVSWYQQTPGQGLQFLFEYFSETQRNKGNFPGRFSGRQFSNSRSEMNVSTLELGDSALYLCASSSHPGSGNTIYFGEGSWLTVV.

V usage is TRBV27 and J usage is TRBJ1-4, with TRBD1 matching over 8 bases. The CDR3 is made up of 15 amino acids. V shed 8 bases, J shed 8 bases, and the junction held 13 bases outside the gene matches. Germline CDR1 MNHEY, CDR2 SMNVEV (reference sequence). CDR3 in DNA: TGTGCCAGCTCGCCTGCCGGGACAGGTAGAGAAAAACTGTTTTTT. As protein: CASSPAGTGREKLFF. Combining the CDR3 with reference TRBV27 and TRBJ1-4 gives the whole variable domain EAQVTQNPRYLITVTGKKLTVTCSQNMNHEYMSWYRQDPGLGLRQIYYSMNVEVTDKGDVPEGYKVSRKEKRNFPLILESPSPNQTSLYFCASSPAGTGREKLFFGSGTQLSVL.

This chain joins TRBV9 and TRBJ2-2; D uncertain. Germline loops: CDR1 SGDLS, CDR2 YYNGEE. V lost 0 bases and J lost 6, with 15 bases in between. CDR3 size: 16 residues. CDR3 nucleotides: TGTGCCAGCAGCGTAGTGGTCACAGCACGAGCCGGGGAGCTGTTTTTT. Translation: CASSVVVTARAGELFF.

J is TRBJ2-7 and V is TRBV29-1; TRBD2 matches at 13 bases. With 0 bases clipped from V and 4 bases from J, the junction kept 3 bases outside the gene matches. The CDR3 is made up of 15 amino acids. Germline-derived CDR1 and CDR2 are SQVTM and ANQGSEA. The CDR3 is CSVEDGTSGNYEQYF. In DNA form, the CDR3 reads TGCAGCGTTGAAGACGGGACTAGCGGGAATTACGAGCAGTACTTC.

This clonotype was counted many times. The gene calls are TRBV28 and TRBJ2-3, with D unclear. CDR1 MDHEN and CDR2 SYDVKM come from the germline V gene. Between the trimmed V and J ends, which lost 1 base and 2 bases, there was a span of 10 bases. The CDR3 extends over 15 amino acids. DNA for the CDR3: TGTGCCAGCAGTTTATTCTGGGATTCCACAGATACGCAGTATTTT. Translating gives CASSLFWDSTDTQYF.

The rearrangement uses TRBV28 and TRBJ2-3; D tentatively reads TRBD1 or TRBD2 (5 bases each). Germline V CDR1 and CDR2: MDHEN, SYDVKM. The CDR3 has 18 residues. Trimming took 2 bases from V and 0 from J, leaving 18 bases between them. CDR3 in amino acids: CASSLTTPGRISTDTQYF. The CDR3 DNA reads TGTGCCAGCAGTTTAACCACACCGGGGCGGATTAGCACAGATACGCAGTATTTT.

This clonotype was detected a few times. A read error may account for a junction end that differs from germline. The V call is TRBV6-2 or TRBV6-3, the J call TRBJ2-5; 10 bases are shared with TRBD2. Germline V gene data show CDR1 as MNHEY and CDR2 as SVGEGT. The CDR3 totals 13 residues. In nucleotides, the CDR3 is TGTGCCAGCAGTAGCCGACAGACTAGCGGGCCTAACTTC. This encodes CASSSRQTSGPNF.

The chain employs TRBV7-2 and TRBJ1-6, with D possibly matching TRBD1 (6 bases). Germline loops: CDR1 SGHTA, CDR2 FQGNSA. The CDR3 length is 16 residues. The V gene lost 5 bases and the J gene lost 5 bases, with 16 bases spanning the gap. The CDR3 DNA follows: TGTGCCAGCAGCCTTACGGGACACCAGAATAATTCACCCCTCCACTTT. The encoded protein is CASSLTGHQNNSPLHF.

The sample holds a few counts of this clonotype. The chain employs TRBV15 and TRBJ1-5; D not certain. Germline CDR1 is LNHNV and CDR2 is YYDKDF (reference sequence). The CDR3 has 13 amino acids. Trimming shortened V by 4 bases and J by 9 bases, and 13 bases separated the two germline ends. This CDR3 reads CATSNLTIRPQHF. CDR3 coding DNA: TGTGCCACCAGCAACCTAACAATCAGGCCCCAGCATTTT.

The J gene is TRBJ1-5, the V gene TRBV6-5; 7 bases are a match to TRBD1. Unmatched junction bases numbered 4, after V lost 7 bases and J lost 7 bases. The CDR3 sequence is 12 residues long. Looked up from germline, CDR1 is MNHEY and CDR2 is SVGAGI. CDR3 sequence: CASNRQGQPQHF. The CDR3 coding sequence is TGTGCCAGCAACCGACAGGGACAGCCCCAGCATTTT.

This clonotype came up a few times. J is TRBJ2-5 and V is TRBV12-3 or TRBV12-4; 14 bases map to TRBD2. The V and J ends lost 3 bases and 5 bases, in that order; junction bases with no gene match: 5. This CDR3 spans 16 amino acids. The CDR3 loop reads CASSFGTSGGSETQYF. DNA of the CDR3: TGTGCCAGCAGTTTCGGGACTAGCGGGGGCTCGGAGACCCAGTACTTC.

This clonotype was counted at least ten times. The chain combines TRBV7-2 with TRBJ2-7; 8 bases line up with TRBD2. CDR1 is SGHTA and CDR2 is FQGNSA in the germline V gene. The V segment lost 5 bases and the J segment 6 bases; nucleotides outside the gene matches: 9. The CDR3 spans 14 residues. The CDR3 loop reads CASSASGSSGEQYF. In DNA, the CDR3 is TGTGCCAGCAGCGCGAGCGGGAGCTCCGGCGAGCAGTACTTC.

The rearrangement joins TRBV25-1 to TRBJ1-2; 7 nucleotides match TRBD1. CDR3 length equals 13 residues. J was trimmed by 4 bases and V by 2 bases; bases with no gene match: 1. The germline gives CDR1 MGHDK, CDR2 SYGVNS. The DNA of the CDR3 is TGTGCCAGCAGTGAACCAGGGGGCTATGGCTACACCTTC. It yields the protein CASSEPGGYGYTF.

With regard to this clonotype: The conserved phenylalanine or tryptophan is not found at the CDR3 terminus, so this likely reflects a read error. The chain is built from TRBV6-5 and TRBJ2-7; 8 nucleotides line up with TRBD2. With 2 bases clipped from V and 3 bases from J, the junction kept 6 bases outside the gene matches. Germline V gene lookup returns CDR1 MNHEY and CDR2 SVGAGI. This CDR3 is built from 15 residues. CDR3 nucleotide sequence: TGTGCCAGCAGTTACGACGGACTAGCAGGCTACGAGCAGTACTCC. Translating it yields CASSYDGLAGYEQYS.

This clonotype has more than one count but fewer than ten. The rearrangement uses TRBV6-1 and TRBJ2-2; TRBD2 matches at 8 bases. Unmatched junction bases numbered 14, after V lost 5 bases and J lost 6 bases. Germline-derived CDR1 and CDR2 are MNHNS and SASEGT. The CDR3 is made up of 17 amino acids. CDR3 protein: CASSPTWRGAVAGELFF. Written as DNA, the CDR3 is TGTGCCAGCAGTCCCACATGGCGGGGGGCCGTTGCCGGGGAGCTGTTTTTT.

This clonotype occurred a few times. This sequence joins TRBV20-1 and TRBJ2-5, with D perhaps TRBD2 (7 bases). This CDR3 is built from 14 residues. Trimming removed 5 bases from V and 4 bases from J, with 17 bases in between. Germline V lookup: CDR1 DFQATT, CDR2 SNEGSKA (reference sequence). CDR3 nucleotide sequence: TGCAGTGCTGGGGGGGGCGGTGGTAGAGAGACCCAGTACTTC. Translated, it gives CSAGGGGGRETQYF.

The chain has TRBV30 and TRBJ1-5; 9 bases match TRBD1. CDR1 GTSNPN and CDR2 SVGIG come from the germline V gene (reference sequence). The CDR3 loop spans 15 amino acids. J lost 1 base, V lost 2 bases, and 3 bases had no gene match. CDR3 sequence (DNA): TGTGCCTGGAGTAGGGGGACAGGGAGCAATCAGCCCCAGCATTTT. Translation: CAWSRGTGSNQPQHF.

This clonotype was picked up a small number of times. Here the CDR3 DNA reads TGCAGTGCTAGAGTCGGACTTCAAGAGACCCAGTACTTC. This sequence encodes CSARVGLQETQYF. The V and J genes are TRBV20-1 and TRBJ2-5; the D gene is possibly TRBD2 (5 bases). Germline V gives CDR1 DFQATT, CDR2 SNEGSKA (reference sequence). The CDR3 covers 13 residues. With 1 base removed from V and 2 bases from J, the gap between germline ends came to 8 bases.

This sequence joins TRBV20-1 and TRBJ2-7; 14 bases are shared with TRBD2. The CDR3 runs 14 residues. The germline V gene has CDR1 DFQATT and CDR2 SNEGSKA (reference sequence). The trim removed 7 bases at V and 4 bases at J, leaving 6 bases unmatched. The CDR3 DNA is TGCAGTGGGACGACTAGCGGGAGGGCGTACGAGCAGTACTTC. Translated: CSGTTSGRAYEQYF.

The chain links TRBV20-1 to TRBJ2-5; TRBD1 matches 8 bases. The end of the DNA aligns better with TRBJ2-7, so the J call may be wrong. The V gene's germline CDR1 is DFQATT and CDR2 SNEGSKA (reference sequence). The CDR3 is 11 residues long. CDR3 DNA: TGCAGTGCTCCGACAGGGGTCGAGCAGTACTTC. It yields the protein CSAPTGVEQYF.

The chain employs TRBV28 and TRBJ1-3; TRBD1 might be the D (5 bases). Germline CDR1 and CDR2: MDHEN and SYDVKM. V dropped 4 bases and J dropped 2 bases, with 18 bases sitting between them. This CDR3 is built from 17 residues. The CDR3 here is CASSSSTGRKTGNTIYF. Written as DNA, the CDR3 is TGTGCCAGCAGTTCAAGCACAGGAAGGAAAACTGGAAACACCATATATTTT.

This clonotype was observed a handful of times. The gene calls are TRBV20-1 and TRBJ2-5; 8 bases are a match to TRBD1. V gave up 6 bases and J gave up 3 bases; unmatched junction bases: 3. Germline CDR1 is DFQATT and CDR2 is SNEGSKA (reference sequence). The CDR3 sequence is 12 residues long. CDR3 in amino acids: CSAIQGEETQYF. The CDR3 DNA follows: TGCAGTGCGATACAGGGGGAAGAGACCCAGTACTTC.

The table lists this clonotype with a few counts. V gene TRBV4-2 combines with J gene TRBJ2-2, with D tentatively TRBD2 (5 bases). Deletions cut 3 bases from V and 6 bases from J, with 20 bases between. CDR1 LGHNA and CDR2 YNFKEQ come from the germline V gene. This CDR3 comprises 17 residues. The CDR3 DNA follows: TGTGCCAGCAGCCATGGCACTACCCCCGGAGGTCCCGGGGAGCTGTTTTTT. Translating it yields CASSHGTTPGGPGELFF.

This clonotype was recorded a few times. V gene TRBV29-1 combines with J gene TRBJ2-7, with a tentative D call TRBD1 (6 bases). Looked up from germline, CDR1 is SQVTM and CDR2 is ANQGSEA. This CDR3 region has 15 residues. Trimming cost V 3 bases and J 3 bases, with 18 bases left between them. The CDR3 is CSVEILGRGVYEQYF. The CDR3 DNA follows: TGCAGCGTTGAGATTTTAGGCAGGGGAGTCTACGAGCAGTACTTC.